The rows below give T cell receptor beta chains drawn from one sample of a study of siplizumab effects on memory and regulatory T cells. Using immunoSEQ multiplex PCR, the repertoire was profiled, and TCRdb retains in-frame clones only, with some absent. The sample lists 80,000 to 95,000 clones, approximately 95% occurring once. Specimen: CD8+ T cells sorted from blood. The receptors here all came from a human donor in good health. The CDR3 runs from the conserved cysteine through the conserved F or W. Each record gives: clone size, D gene, J gene, V gene, CDR3 DNA, CDR3 protein. The D gene is left open where the match is weak. Size is omitted from some rows. Given values are once, few, many or a class for expanded clones.

>NA|TRBD2|TRBJ2-7|TRBV9
TGTGCCAGCAGCGTAGGTCCTAGCGGGAACTACGAGCAGTACTTC
CASSVGPSGNYEQYF
>NA|NA|TRBJ1-1|TRBV19
TGTGCCAGTAGTATAATCGTACAGGGGAACACTGAAGCTTTCTTT
CASSIIVQGNTEAFF
>NA|NA|TRBJ2-7|TRBV25-1
TGTGCCAGCAGAACCGGGACGGGCTCGTACGAGCAGTACTTC
CASRTGTGSYEQYF
>once|NA|TRBJ2-7|TRBV19
TGTGCCAGTAGTAGCCCAACAGAATCATCCTACGAGCAGTACTTC
CASSSPTESSYEQYF
>NA|NA|TRBJ2-7|TRBV4-1
TGCGCCAGCAGCCAAGAGGCAGCCGGGCCCTACGAGCAGTACTTC
CASSQEAAGPYEQYF
>once|TRBD2|TRBJ2-7|TRBV9
TGTGCCAGCAGCGCCGACGGGACTAGCGGGAGCTACGAGCAGTACTTC
CASSADGTSGSYEQYF
>NA|TRBD1|TRBJ1-1|TRBV10-3
TGTGCCATCAGTGACGGACAGGGGGCTGAAGCTTTCTTT
CAISDGQGAEAFF
>NA|NA|TRBJ2-7|TRBV7-9
TGTGCCAGCGACCTCGGGGGGCCCTCCCACGAGCAGTACTTC
CASDLGGPSHEQYF
>NA|NA|TRBJ2-7|TRBV12-5
TGTGCTAGTGGTTTGGTAATGCTGTGGACGACTATTCCGGGACTCCATTTCTACGAGCAGTACTTC
CASGLVMLWTTIPGLHFYEQYF
>NA|NA|TRBJ2-2|TRBV5-1
TGCGCCAGCAGCTTGGCCAACACCGGGGAGCTGTTTTTT
CASSLANTGELFF
>NA|NA|TRBJ2-1|TRBV10-1
TGCGCCAGCAGTGATACCGAAACATACAATGAGCAGTTCTTC
CASSDTETYNEQFF
>NA|TRBD2|TRBJ2-1|TRBV19
TGTGCCAGTAGTATAGTCGGGGGGAGCTCCTACAATGAGCAGTTCTTC
CASSIVGGSSYNEQFF
>NA|TRBD1|TRBJ2-7|TRBV18
TGTGCCAGCTCGCCCGGACAGGGGGCTTACGAGCAGTACTTC
CASSPGQGAYEQYF
>NA|NA|TRBJ2-3|TRBV4-1
TGCGCCAGCAGCCGAACTCTAGGGAGGAGCACAGATACGCAGTATTTT
CASSRTLGRSTDTQYF
>NA|TRBD1|TRBJ2-7|TRBV28
TGTGCCAGCAGTTCTAGGGACAGAATCTCCTACGAGCAGTACTTC
CASSSRDRISYEQYF
>NA|TRBD2|TRBJ2-7|TRBV4-1
TGCGCCAGCAGCCCCGTAGCGGGAGGACACGAGCAGTACTTC
CASSPVAGGHEQYF
>NA|NA|TRBJ2-7|TRBV4-1
TGCGCCAGCAGCCAAGAACGGACCTACGAGCAGTACTTC
CASSQERTYEQYF
>once|NA|TRBJ2-3|TRBV10-3
TGTGCCATCAGTGTACTCGGGGAGGGCACAGATACGCAGTATTTT
CAISVLGEGTDTQYF
>NA|NA|TRBJ2-7|TRBV7-3
TGTGCCAGCAGCTTAACGCCTAGCCCAACCTACGAGCAGTACTTC
CASSLTPSPTYEQYF
>NA|NA|TRBJ1-1|TRBV9
TGTGCCAGCAGCGTAGGACGGAACACTGAAGCTTTCTTT
CASSVGRNTEAFF
>NA|TRBD2|TRBJ2-1|TRBV5-8
TGTGCCAGCAACCAGGGACTAGCGGGAGAAGGTGAGCAGTTCTTC
CASNQGLAGEGEQFF
>NA|NA|TRBJ2-2|TRBV4-1
TGCGCCAGCAGTCCTGGCAGGGGTCGAACCGGGGAGCTGTTTTTT
CASSPGRGRTGELFF
>NA|TRBD1|TRBJ1-2|TRBV7-9
TGTGCCAGCAGCCTGGGACAGACCTATGGCTACACCTTC
CASSLGQTYGYTF
>NA|TRBD1|TRBJ2-7|TRBV19
TGTGCCAGTAGTCCCGGGACAGGGCTCTACGAGCAGTACTTC
CASSPGTGLYEQYF